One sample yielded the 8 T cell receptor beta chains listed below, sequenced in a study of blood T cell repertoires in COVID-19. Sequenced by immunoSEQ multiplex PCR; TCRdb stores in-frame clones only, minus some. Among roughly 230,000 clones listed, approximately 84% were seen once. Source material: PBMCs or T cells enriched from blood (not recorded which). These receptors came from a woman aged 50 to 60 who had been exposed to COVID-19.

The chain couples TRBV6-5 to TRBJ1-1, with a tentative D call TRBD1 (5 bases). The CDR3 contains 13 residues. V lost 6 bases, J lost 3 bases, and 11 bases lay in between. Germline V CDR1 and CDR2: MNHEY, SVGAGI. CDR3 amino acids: CASSHGGDTEAFF. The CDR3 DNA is TGTGCCAGCAGCCACGGGGGAGACACTGAAGCTTTCTTT.

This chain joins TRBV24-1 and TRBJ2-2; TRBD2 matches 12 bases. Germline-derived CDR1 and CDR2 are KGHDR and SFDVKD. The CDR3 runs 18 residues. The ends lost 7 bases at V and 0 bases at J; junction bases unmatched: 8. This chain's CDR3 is CATRRTSGVTANTGELFF. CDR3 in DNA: TGTGCCACCAGACGGACTAGCGGGGTCACCGCGAACACCGGGGAGCTGTTTTTT.

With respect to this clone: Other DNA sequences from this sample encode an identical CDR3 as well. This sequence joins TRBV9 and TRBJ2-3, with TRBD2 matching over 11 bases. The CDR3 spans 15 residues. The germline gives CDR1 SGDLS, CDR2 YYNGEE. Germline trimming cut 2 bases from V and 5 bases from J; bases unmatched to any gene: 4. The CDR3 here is CASSVSGGAGDTQYF. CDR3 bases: TGTGCCAGCAGCGTTAGCGGGGGGGCTGGAGATACGCAGTATTTT.

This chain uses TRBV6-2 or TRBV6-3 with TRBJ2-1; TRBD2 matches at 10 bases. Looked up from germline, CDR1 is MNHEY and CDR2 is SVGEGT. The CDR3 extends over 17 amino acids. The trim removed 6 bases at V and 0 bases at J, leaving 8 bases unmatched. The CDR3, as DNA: TGTGCCAGCAGCCACGGGACTAGCGAGAGCTCCTACAATGAGCAGTTCTTC. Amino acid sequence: CASSHGTSESSYNEQFF.

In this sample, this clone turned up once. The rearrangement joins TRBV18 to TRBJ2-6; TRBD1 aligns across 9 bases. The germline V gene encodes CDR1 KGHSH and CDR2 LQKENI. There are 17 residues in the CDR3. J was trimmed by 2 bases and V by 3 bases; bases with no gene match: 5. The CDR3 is CASSPTGGGTGANVLTF. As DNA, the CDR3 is TGTGCCAGCTCACCCACAGGGGGCGGCACTGGGGCCAACGTCCTGACTTTC.

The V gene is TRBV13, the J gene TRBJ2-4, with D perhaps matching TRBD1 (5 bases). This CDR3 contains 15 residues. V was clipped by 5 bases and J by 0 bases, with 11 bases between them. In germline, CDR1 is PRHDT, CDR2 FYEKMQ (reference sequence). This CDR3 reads CASSLRQLAKNIQYF. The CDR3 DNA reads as TGTGCCAGCAGCCTGAGACAGCTAGCCAAAAACATTCAGTACTTC.

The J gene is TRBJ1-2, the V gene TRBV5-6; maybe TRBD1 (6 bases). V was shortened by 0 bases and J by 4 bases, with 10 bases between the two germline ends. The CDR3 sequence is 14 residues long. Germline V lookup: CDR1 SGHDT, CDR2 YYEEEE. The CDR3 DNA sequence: TGTGCCAGCAGCTTGGGCAGGGGCATCTATGGCTACACCTTC. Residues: CASSLGRGIYGYTF.

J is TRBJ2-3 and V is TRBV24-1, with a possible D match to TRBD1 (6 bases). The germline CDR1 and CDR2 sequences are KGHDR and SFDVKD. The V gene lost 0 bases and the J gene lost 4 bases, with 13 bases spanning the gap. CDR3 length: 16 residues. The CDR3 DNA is TGTGCCACCAGTGATTTGACCAGGGGAGCGGCAGATACGCAGTATTTT. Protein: CATSDLTRGAADTQYF.